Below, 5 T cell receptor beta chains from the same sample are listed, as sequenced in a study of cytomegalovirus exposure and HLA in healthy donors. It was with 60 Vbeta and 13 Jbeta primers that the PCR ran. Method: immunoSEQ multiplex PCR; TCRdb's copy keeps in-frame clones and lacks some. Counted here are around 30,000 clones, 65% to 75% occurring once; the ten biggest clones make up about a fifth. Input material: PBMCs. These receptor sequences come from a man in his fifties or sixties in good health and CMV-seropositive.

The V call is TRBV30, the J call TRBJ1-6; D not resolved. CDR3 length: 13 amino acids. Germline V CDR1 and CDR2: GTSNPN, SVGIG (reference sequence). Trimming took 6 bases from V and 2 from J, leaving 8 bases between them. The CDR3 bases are TGTGCCTGTGCCCGAGCCTATAATTCACCCCTCCACTTT. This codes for CACARAYNSPLHF.

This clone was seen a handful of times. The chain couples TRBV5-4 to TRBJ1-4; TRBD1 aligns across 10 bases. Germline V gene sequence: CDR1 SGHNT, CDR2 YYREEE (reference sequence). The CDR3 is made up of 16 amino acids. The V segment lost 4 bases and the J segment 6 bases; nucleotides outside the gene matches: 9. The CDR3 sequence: CASSNGPGTGDEKLFF. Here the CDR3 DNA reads TGTGCCAGCAGCAACGGCCCCGGGACAGGGGATGAAAAACTGTTTTTT.

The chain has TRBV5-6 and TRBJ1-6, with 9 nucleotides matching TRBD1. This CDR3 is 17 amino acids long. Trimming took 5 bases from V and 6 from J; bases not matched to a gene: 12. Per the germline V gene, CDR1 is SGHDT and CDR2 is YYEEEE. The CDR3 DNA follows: TGTGCCAGCAGAGACCGGAAACGGGACAGGGTTAATTCACCCCTCCACTTT. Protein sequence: CASRDRKRDRVNSPLHF.

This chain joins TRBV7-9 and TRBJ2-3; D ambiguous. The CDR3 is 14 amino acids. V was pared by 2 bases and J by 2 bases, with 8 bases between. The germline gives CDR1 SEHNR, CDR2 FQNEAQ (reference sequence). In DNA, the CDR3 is TGTGCCAGCAGCTTATTTAGCTCCACAGATACGCAGTATTTT. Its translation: CASSLFSSTDTQYF.

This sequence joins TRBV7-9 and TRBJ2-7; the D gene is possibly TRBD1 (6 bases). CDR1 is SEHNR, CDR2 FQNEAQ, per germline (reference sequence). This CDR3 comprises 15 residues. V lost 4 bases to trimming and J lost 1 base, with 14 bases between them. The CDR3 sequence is CASSSHRDISYEQYF. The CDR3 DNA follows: TGTGCCAGCAGCTCACACCGGGACATTTCCTACGAGCAGTACTTC.